This entry lists 14 T cell receptor beta chains sequenced from one sample in a study of cytomegalovirus exposure and HLA in healthy donors. A multiplex PCR was run with 60 Vbeta primers and 13 Jbeta primers. TCRdb's copy holds only in-frame clones and misses some; the assay was immunoSEQ multiplex PCR. The table records about 190,000 clones, around 85% of them present only once. Sequencing was performed on PBMCs. Receptors originate from a man younger than 35 in good health and CMV-seronegative.

This clone was observed a single time. The genes are TRBV21-1 and TRBJ2-7; the D call of TRBD2 is as the table states it, not checked on the DNA. TRBV21-1 is a recognized pseudogene. The CDR3 runs 19 residues. CDR3 DNA sequence: TGTGCCAGCAGCGCCCCAGGACTAGCCGGATCGCCTATCTCCTACGAGCAGTACTTC. Translating gives CASSAPGLAGSPISYEQYF.

This clone was counted once. This chain links TRBV2 with TRBJ1-2; 7 bases agree with TRBD1. Per the germline V gene, CDR1 is SNHLY and CDR2 is FYNNEI. This CDR3 has 15 amino acids. V dropped 7 bases and J dropped 3; count of bases not matched to a gene: 11. The CDR3 DNA reads TGTGCCAGCAAAAGGGGGCTAAGTGGCGACTATGGCTACACCTTC. This codes for CASKRGLSGDYGYTF.

The chain combines TRBV10-3 with TRBJ1-1, with 7 bases identical to TRBD1. V trimming: 4 bases; J trimming: 12 bases; junction bases outside the gene matches: 5. The CDR3 is 11 amino acids. From germline, CDR1 is ENHRY and CDR2 SYGVKD. As DNA, the CDR3 is TGTGCCATCAGTGCACGGGACAGAACTTTCTTT. It codes for CAISARDRTFF.

This chain connects TRBV5-4 to TRBJ2-4, with TRBD1 as a possible D gene (6 bases). The CDR3 is 15 residues long. The germline V gene has CDR1 SGHNT and CDR2 YYREEE (reference sequence). V was pared by 1 base and J by 6 bases, with 14 bases between. Written as DNA, the CDR3 is TGTGCCAGCAGCTTGAGGAGGCAACAGGGAAACATTCAGTACTTC. It is translated as CASSLRRQQGNIQYF. Full variable domain (remainder filled in from reference TRBV5-4 and TRBJ2-4): ETGVTQSPTHLIKTRGQQVTLRCSSQSGHNTVSWYQQALGQGPQFIFQYYREEENGRGNFPPRFSGLQFPNYSSELNVNALELDDSALYLCASSLRRQQGNIQYFGAGTRLSVL.

The chain couples TRBV19 to TRBJ2-1, with a weak D call TRBD2 (6 bases). Looked up from germline, CDR1 is LNHDA and CDR2 is SQIVND (reference sequence). Trimming pared 3 bases from V and 6 bases from J, leaving 9 bases between. This CDR3 region has 13 residues. The CDR3 sequence is CASSITSINEQFF. The CDR3 DNA sequence: TGTGCCAGTAGTATTACTAGCATCAATGAGCAGTTCTTC.

This clone occurred a few times. V and J are TRBV11-3 and TRBJ2-2; a weak D match, TRBD1 (6 bases). V was cut by 5 bases and J by 3 bases, with 13 bases left in between. This CDR3 has 15 residues. Germline assignment: CDR1 SGHNT and CDR2 YENEEA. CDR3 bases: TGTGCCAGCAGCGTAGGAAACAGGGACACCGGGGAGCTGTTTTTT. It is translated as CASSVGNRDTGELFF.

The chain has TRBV5-3 and TRBJ2-3; D remains unclear. TRBV5-3 is known as an ORF, though its function is uncertain. Trimming removed 0 bases from V and 3 bases from J, with 17 bases in between. This CDR3 is built from 17 residues. In nucleotides, the CDR3 is TGTGCCAGAAGCTTGGCTTTCGTCGACTTGATGACAGATACGCAGTATTTT. It specifies CARSLAFVDLMTDTQYF.

This rearrangement joins TRBV30 to TRBJ2-4; TRBD2 matches at 15 bases. The CDR3 has 17 amino acids. Per the germline V gene, CDR1 is GTSNPN and CDR2 is SVGIG (reference sequence). Trimming at V came to 2 bases and at J to 5 bases, leaving 7 bases not matched to a gene. The CDR3 DNA is TGTGCCTGGAGTATAAGGACTAGCGGGAGGGCCCAAAACATTCAGTACTTC. Protein sequence: CAWSIRTSGRAQNIQYF. The whole variable domain, remainder taken from reference TRBV30 and TRBJ2-4, is SQTIHQWPATLVQPVGSPLSLECTVEGTSNPNLYWYRQAAGRGLQLLFYSVGIGQISSEVPQNLSASRPQDRQFILSSKKLLLSDSGFYLCAWSIRTSGRAQNIQYFGAGTRLSVL.

The V gene is TRBV5-1, the J gene TRBJ2-7; 12 bases agree with TRBD2. Germline V gene lookup returns CDR1 SGHRS and CDR2 YFSETQ. V shed 4 bases, J shed 2 bases, and the junction held 4 bases outside the gene matches. This CDR3 contains 15 residues. The CDR3 protein is CASSPPSGRAYEQYF. CDR3 sequence (DNA): TGCGCCAGCAGCCCCCCTAGCGGGAGGGCCTACGAGCAGTACTTC.

The gene calls are TRBV19 and TRBJ1-2; D gene unclear. This CDR3 is 15 amino acids long. Germline V gene sequence: CDR1 LNHDA, CDR2 SQIVND (reference sequence). Trimming removed 3 bases from V and 5 bases from J, with 16 bases in between. The CDR3 spells CASSIGVTSGYGYTF. DNA of the CDR3: TGTGCCAGTAGTATCGGAGTTACTTCGGGGTATGGCTACACCTTC.

V and J are TRBV6-1 and TRBJ1-1, with 8 bases matching TRBD1. Germline V lookup: CDR1 MNHNS, CDR2 SASEGT. Losses at the gene ends were 4 bases for V and 3 bases for J; bases not matched to a gene: 1. The CDR3 has 13 amino acids. The DNA for the CDR3 is TGTGCCAGCAGTGTGGACAGGGACACTGAAGCTTTCTTT. Translating it yields CASSVDRDTEAFF.

The genes are TRBV7-2 and TRBJ1-1; possibly TRBD1 for D (5 bases). Trimming removed 5 bases from V and 0 bases from J, with 22 bases in between. CDR1 and CDR2 (germline): SGHTA, FQGNSA. The CDR3 is made up of 18 amino acids. The CDR3 is CASSPKYRTRDMNTEAFF. CDR3 coding DNA: TGTGCCAGCAGCCCGAAGTACCGGACCAGGGATATGAACACTGAAGCTTTCTTT.

This sequence joins TRBV4-1 and TRBJ2-6, with D hard to call. There are 17 residues in the CDR3. Trimming shortened V by 1 base and J by 1 base, and 11 bases separated the two germline ends. Germline V gene sequence: CDR1 MGHRA, CDR2 YSYEKL. CDR3 sequence: CASSQGSAFSGANVLTF. In DNA form, the CDR3 reads TGCGCCAGCAGCCAAGGGAGTGCTTTTTCTGGGGCCAACGTCCTGACTTTC.

The V gene is TRBV18, the J gene TRBJ2-3, with TRBD2 matching 8 bases. The germline V gene encodes CDR1 KGHSH and CDR2 LQKENI. Trimming at V came to 3 bases and at J to 3 bases, leaving 8 bases not matched to a gene. The CDR3 runs to 16 residues. Here the CDR3 DNA reads TGTGCCAGCTCACCGGGTTTGGGACTAGAAACAGATACGCAGTATTTT. It codes for CASSPGLGLETDTQYF.